This T cell receptor (beta chain) originates from a study of shared clonotypes between healthy human individuals. V shed 4 bases, J shed 6 bases, and the junction held 6 bases outside the gene matches. The CDR3 runs 14 residues. In germline, CDR1 is SGHRS, CDR2 YFSETQ. Assay runs were performed at deep level. Sequencing used immunoSEQ multiplex PCR; TCRdb keeps in-frame clones, though not all of them. Of fewer than 500,000 clones listed, 75% to 80% are singletons. The source is a woman aged 40-49 years in good health. Some clones in this sample may be carry-over from other donors' samples. V usage is TRBV5-1 and J usage is TRBJ1-5; TRBD1 aligns across 8 bases. Sequenced material: PBMCs. CDR3 protein: CASSPDRAGQPQHF. CDR3 nucleotide sequence: TGCGCCAGCAGCCCGGACAGGGCGGGTCAGCCCCAGCATTTT.